This record concerns one T cell receptor (beta chain) sequence. Its matching antigen is unknown. Between the trimmed V and J ends, which lost 3 bases and 3 bases, there was a span of 13 bases. The CDR3 length is 15 residues. Germline V gene lookup returns CDR1 MDHEN and CDR2 SYDVKM. This sample was included in a study of cytomegalovirus exposure and HLA in healthy donors. Looking at the study overall: Inside one of the first data releases sat tens of millions of unique TCRs taken from HLA-typed donors.

PCR was performed using 60 Vbeta and 13 Jbeta primers. Method: immunoSEQ multiplex PCR; TCRdb's copy keeps in-frame clones and lacks some. The data show roughly 150,000 clones, with about 81% seen just once and under 3% held by the top ten. The study's findings and limits: High sensitivity and specificity were reportedly achieved when the classifier diagnosed cytomegalovirus status. The study flagged 150 to 200 TCR beta chains as cytomegalovirus-associated.

This TCR was recovered from a woman aged 45-59 years in good health and CMV-seropositive. Sequencing was carried out using PBMCs. The rearrangement joins TRBV28 to TRBJ2-3; tentative D call: TRBD2 (5 bases). The CDR3 loop is CASSFGLTGTDTQYF. CDR3 DNA: TGTGCCAGCAGTTTCGGTCTGACGGGAACAGATACGCAGTATTTT. The full variable domain, rest sourced from reference TRBV28 and TRBJ2-3, is DVKVTQSSRYLVKRTGEKVFLECVQDMDHENMFWYRQDPGLGLRLIYFSYDVKMKEKGDIPEGYSVSREKKERFSLILESASTNQTSMYLCASSFGLTGTDTQYFGPGTRLTVL.